A single sample is the source of the 14 T cell receptor beta chains below, sequenced in a study of T cell clonality in common variable immunodeficiency. Measured with immunoSEQ multiplex PCR; TCRdb has only the in-frame clones, and not every one. Listed for the sample are approximately 56,000 clones, none seen a single time. The sequenced sample was peripheral blood mononuclear cells. The receptors shown here come from a person between 18 and 75 years old in good health.

To note about this clone: The observed sequence ends 3 residues before the CDR3 terminus, with the missing tail filled in from the germline J gene. The gene calls are TRBV7-9 and TRBJ2-4; D ambiguous. The CDR3 spans 11 residues. Germline values: CDR1 SEHNR, CDR2 FQNEAQ (reference sequence). The CDR3 reads CASSSSYGQYF. The sequenced CDR3 bases are TGTGCCAGCAGCTCGAGCTATGGT. The full variable domain, in which reference TRBV7-9 and TRBJ2-4 provide the parts outside the CDR3, is DTGVSQNPRHKITKRGQNVTFRCDPISEHNRLYWYRQTLGQGPEFLTYFQNEAQLEKSRLLSDRFSAERPKGSFSTLEIQRTEQGDSAMYLCASSSSYGQYFGAGTRLSVL.

This clone was seen repeatedly, ten times or more. Read data end 3 residues before the CDR3 end; the end is taken from the germline J gene. The chain uses TRBV30 and TRBJ2-2; D might be TRBD1 (5 bases). Trimming pared 1 base from V and 6 bases from J, leaving 21 bases between. The CDR3 is 17 residues long. The germline gives CDR1 GTSNPN, CDR2 SVGIG (reference sequence). The chain's CDR3 is CAWSGRVSGSVPGELFF. CDR3 bases read: TGTGCCTGGAGTGGCAGGGTATCAGGTTCGGTTCCCGGGGAG.

This clone was recorded at least ten times. From the germline J gene comes the end of the CDR3, since the read stops 3 residues before it. This sequence joins TRBV4-2 and TRBJ2-7; tentatively, D is TRBD2 (5 bases). CDR1 and CDR2 (germline): LGHNA, YNFKEQ. The V end lost 0 bases, the J end lost 3 bases, and 9 bases lay between the germline ends. The CDR3 is made up of 14 amino acids. CDR3 DNA, as far as it was read: TGTGCCAGCAGCCAAGATCTAGCCGTCTACGAG. Its translation is CASSQDLAVYE. The full-length CDR3 reads as CASSQDLAVYEQYF.

This clone was recorded at least ten times. The read falls 3 residues short of the CDR3 end, and the missing part is taken from the germline J gene. The rearrangement uses TRBV7-9 and TRBJ2-7, with D perhaps TRBD1 (7 bases). CDR1 and CDR2 (germline): SEHNR, FQNEAQ (reference sequence). V lost 5 bases, J lost 2 bases, and 16 bases lay in between. The CDR3 extends over 15 amino acids. CDR3 DNA, as far as it was read: TGTGCCAGCAGCCGTTTGGGCGGGACAGCCTACGAG. Amino acids: CASSRLGGTAYE. The CDR3 as a whole reads CASSRLGGTAYEQYF.

This clone has a count of ten or more. The CDR3 end lies 3 residues beyond the end of the read and is filled in from the germline J gene. The chain uses TRBV30 and TRBJ1-2; 10 positions agree with TRBD1. This CDR3 contains 14 residues. Germline CDR1 is GTSNPN and CDR2 is SVGIG (reference sequence). The CDR3 reads CAWSGAGTGVGYTF. The sequenced part of the CDR3 DNA is TGTGCCTGGAGTGGCGCCGGGACAGGGGTCGGC. The full variable domain, with the rest looked up from reference TRBV30 and TRBJ1-2, is SQTIHQWPATLVQPVGSPLSLECTVEGTSNPNLYWYRQAAGRGLQLLFYSVGIGQISSEVPQNLSASRPQDRQFILSSKKLLLSDSGFYLCAWSGAGTGVGYTFGSGTRLTVV.

This clone has a count of ten or more. The read is 3 residues too short to cover the CDR3 end, so that end is filled in from the germline J gene. The rearrangement joins TRBV6-1 to TRBJ2-3; 10 nucleotides align to TRBD1. Germline CDR1 and CDR2: MNHNS and SASEGT. J lost 6 bases, V lost 1 base, and 10 bases had no gene match. The length of the CDR3 is 17 residues. The CDR3 here is CASSEEVPGQGKDTQYF. The CDR3 bases that were read are TGTGCCAGCAGTGAAGAAGTTCCGGGACAGGGGAAGGATACG.

The table lists this clone with many counts. The read is 3 residues too short to cover the CDR3 end, so that end is filled in from the germline J gene. This rearrangement joins TRBV11-2 to TRBJ2-2; D not certain. Trimming took 3 bases from V and 6 from J, leaving 8 bases between them. The CDR3 has 13 residues. Germline V CDR1 and CDR2: SGHAT, FQNNGV. Partial CDR3 DNA: TGTGCCAGCAGCTTGACAAACGCCGGGGAG. Translating gives CASSLTNAGE. The CDR3 as a whole reads CASSLTNAGELFF.

There are a few counts of this clone. The CDR3 reads CASRPPGQGISGYTF. The part of the CDR3 DNA that was read is TGTGCCAGCAGACCCCCGGGACAGGGGATAAGCGGC. V gene TRBV2 combines with J gene TRBJ1-2; 10 bases match TRBD1. Coverage ceases 3 residues before the CDR3 finishes, and the germline J gene fills in the end. From germline, CDR1 is SNHLY and CDR2 FYNNEI. The CDR3 totals 15 residues. The full variable domain, with the rest looked up from reference TRBV2 and TRBJ1-2, is EPEVTQTPSHQVTQMGQEVILRCVPISNHLYFYWYRQILGQKVEFLVSFYNNEISEKSEIFDDQFSVERPDGSNFTLKIRSTKLEDSAMYFCASRPPGQGISGYTFGSGTRLTVV.

This clone was observed at least ten times. The CDR3 end is not reached by the read, which stops 3 residues before it; the germline J gene fills it in. This rearrangement joins TRBV20-1 to TRBJ2-1; a weak D match, TRBD2 (6 bases). Germline V gene sequence: CDR1 DFQATT, CDR2 SNEGSKA (reference sequence). Trimming took off 5 bases at V and 8 bases at J, with 10 bases between the two ends. There are 11 residues in the CDR3. CDR3 sequence: CSALRDYEQFF. The covered CDR3 bases are TGCAGTGCTCTCCGGGACTATGAG.

This clone was detected only a few times. The junction shows a germline mismatch at one end, possibly a read error. Read data end 3 residues before the CDR3 end; the end is taken from the germline J gene. This sequence joins TRBV7-2 and TRBJ2-6; D is possibly TRBD1 (6 bases). CDR1 is SGHTA and CDR2 is FQGNSA in the germline V gene. The CDR3 has 15 residues. CDR3 region: CATSRGGSGANVLTF. CDR3 DNA (partial): TGTGCCACCAGCCGAGGGGGCTCTGGGGCCAACGTC.

The CDR3 bases that were read are TGTGCCAGCAGCCTCGGACAGGGTGAGCACCACGAG. Translation gives CASSLGQGEHHE. The full CDR3 is CASSLGQGEHHEQYF. This chain connects TRBV11-1 to TRBJ2-7; TRBD1 matches 8 bases. From the germline J gene comes the end of the CDR3, since the read stops 3 residues before it. V lost 5 bases to trimming and J lost 5 bases; unmatched junction nucleotides: 11. This CDR3 contains 15 residues. The germline gives CDR1 SGHAT, CDR2 FQDESV (reference sequence).

This clone was found many times. The read gets to within 3 residues of the CDR3 end, and the germline J gene fills in the rest. This chain uses TRBV6-1 with TRBJ1-6; D not certain. The CDR3 extends over 13 amino acids. The V end was cut by 1 base, the J end by 11 bases, with 9 bases between. Germline values: CDR1 MNHNS, CDR2 SASEGT. CDR3 bases read: TGTGCCAGCAGTGAAGTTGAGTTAGCACCC. Amino acid sequence: CASSEVELAP. The complete CDR3 protein is CASSEVELAPLHF.

In this sample, this clone turned up many times. The read halts 3 residues ahead of the CDR3 end, with the missing end drawn from the germline J gene. The chain links TRBV20-1 to TRBJ2-7, with no clear D. Per germline, CDR1 DFQATT and CDR2 SNEGSKA (reference sequence). The V end was cut by 2 bases, the J end by 3 bases, with 5 bases between. The CDR3 consists of 11 residues. CDR3: CSARPNYEQYF. Incomplete CDR3 DNA: TGCAGTGCTAGACCCAACTACGAG.

This clone occurred many times. The read stops 3 residues short of the end of the CDR3; the missing end is completed from the germline J gene. This rearrangement joins TRBV5-1 to TRBJ2-5, with 9 nucleotides matching TRBD2. J was trimmed by 2 bases and V by 3 bases; bases with no gene match: 11. CDR1 SGHRS and CDR2 YFSETQ come from the germline V gene. CDR3 length equals 17 residues. The CDR3: CASSWGNLAGRQETQYF. The sequenced CDR3 bases are TGCGCCAGCAGCTGGGGAAACCTAGCGGGGAGACAAGAGACC.